This passage covers 13 T cell receptor beta chains from one sample sequenced in a study of chemoradiotherapy in HPV16-positive cancers. TCRdb's table, derived via immunoSEQ multiplex PCR, lists solely in-frame clones and lacks some. The profile shows about 15,000 clones, approximately 89% of them singletons. The sample in question was tumor tissue, obtained from a patient who underwent chemoradiotherapy. All receptors derive from a human donor with HPV-associated anogenital cancer.

The chain links TRBV7-9 to TRBJ1-2, with D unresolved. The V end lost 5 bases, the J end lost 5 bases, and 12 bases lay between the germline ends. The CDR3 runs to 13 residues. The V gene's germline CDR1 is SEHNR and CDR2 FQNEAQ (reference sequence). The CDR3 region is CASSPTVRYGYTF. In DNA form, the CDR3 reads TGTGCCAGCAGCCCTACAGTACGTTATGGCTACACCTTC.

CDR3 DNA: TGTGCCAGTAGTATTCGACCGGTCAATGAGCAGTTCTTC. It yields the protein CASSIRPVNEQFF. The chain couples TRBV19 to TRBJ2-1, with no clear D. The germline gives CDR1 LNHDA, CDR2 SQIVND (reference sequence). Trimming removed 3 bases at V and 6 bases at J, with 9 bases between. The length of the CDR3 is 13 residues.

This clone was observed once. The gene calls are TRBV7-2 and TRBJ1-1, with a tentative D call TRBD1 (5 bases). Germline CDR1 and CDR2: SGHTA and FQGNSA. V lost 6 bases, J lost 1 base, and 9 bases lay in between. The CDR3 has 13 residues. The CDR3 reads CASSVGQNTEAFF. The CDR3 DNA reads TGTGCCAGCAGTGTCGGACAGAACACTGAAGCTTTCTTT.

This chain joins TRBV5-1 and TRBJ2-3, with D tentatively TRBD2 (5 bases). Trimming pared 0 bases from V and 0 bases from J, leaving 5 bases between. The length of the CDR3 is 14 residues. The germline CDR1 and CDR2 sequences are SGHRS and YFSETQ. The CDR3: CASSLAGSTDTQYF. As DNA, the CDR3 is TGCGCCAGCAGCTTGGCGGGGAGCACAGATACGCAGTATTTT.

The rearrangement links TRBV7-3 to TRBJ2-3; D tentatively fits TRBD1 or TRBD2 (5 bases each). The CDR3 consists of 13 residues. In germline, CDR1 is SGHTA, CDR2 FQGTGA. Trimming took off 5 bases at V and 5 bases at J, with 11 bases between the two ends. The CDR3: CASSPTRGDTQYF. In DNA, the CDR3 is TGTGCCAGCAGCCCCACTAGGGGAGATACGCAGTATTTT.

The V call is TRBV18, the J call TRBJ1-1, with 8 bases fitting TRBD1. From germline, CDR1 is KGHSH and CDR2 LQKENI. J was trimmed by 4 bases and V by 5 bases; bases with no gene match: 0. The CDR3 runs 12 residues. The DNA of the CDR3 is TGTGCCAGCTCAGGGACAGGCACTGAAGCTTTCTTT. Translated, it gives CASSGTGTEAFF.

J is TRBJ1-1 and V is TRBV13; no definite D call. Germline V gene data show CDR1 as PRHDT and CDR2 as FYEKMQ (reference sequence). This CDR3 contains 12 residues. Trimming took off 2 bases at V and 1 base at J, with 2 bases between the two ends. CDR3 in DNA: TGTGCCAGCAGCTTACAGAACACTGAAGCTTTCTTT. The encoded protein is CASSLQNTEAFF. The full variable domain, rest sourced from reference TRBV13 and TRBJ1-1, is AAGVIQSPRHLIKEKRETATLKCYPIPRHDTVYWYQQGPGQDPQFLISFYEKMQSDKGSIPDRFSAQQFSDYHSELNMSSLELGDSALYFCASSLQNTEAFFGQGTRLTVV.

V and J are TRBV11-3 and TRBJ2-1; no clear D gene. Trimming pared 0 bases from V and 9 bases from J, leaving 9 bases between. The CDR3 runs 13 residues. The germline V gene encodes CDR1 SGHNT and CDR2 YENEEA. Here the CDR3 DNA reads TGTGCCAGCAGCTTAGACCCCCAAGGTGAGCAGTTCTTC. It codes for CASSLDPQGEQFF.

The V and J genes are TRBV13 and TRBJ2-1; 11 bases match TRBD2. The CDR3 length is 16 residues. Germline V gene sequence: CDR1 PRHDT, CDR2 FYEKMQ (reference sequence). With 5 bases clipped from V and 2 bases from J, the junction kept 5 bases outside the gene matches. The CDR3 nucleotides are TGTGCCAGCAGCCCGGGACTAGCGGACGCCTACAATGAGCAGTTCTTC. It codes for CASSPGLADAYNEQFF.

This rearrangement joins TRBV11-2 to TRBJ1-1; 8 nucleotides line up with TRBD1. CDR3 length equals 14 residues. From germline, CDR1 is SGHAT and CDR2 FQNNGV. The trim removed 5 bases at V and 10 bases at J, leaving 12 bases unmatched. The CDR3 here is CASSPMGLQGGAFF. For the CDR3, the DNA is TGTGCCAGCAGCCCGATGGGTCTACAGGGGGGAGCTTTCTTT.

The rearrangement joins TRBV7-3 to TRBJ2-2; 9 bases are a match to TRBD2. V trimming: 6 bases; J trimming: 8 bases; junction bases outside the gene matches: 10. Germline lookup yields CDR1 SGHTA and CDR2 FQGTGA. The CDR3 runs 15 residues. This CDR3 reads CASSFTASGMGELFF. In DNA, the CDR3 is TGTGCCAGCAGTTTCACGGCTAGCGGGATGGGGGAGCTGTTTTTT.

A few counts support this clone. The gene calls are TRBV9 and TRBJ2-4, with 12 positions matching TRBD1. The CDR3 is made up of 18 amino acids. The germline V gene encodes CDR1 SGDLS and CDR2 YYNGEE. Trimming removed 3 bases from V and 8 bases from J; junction bases left unmatched: 15. The CDR3 DNA follows: TGTGCCAGCAGCGATGACGGGACAGGGGGCGCGGGTGATGACATTCAGTACTTC. It yields the protein CASSDDGTGGAGDDIQYF.

This chain connects TRBV5-5 to TRBJ2-2; no clear D gene. Trimming removed 4 bases at V and 6 bases at J, with 16 bases between. This CDR3 has 15 residues. Per germline, CDR1 SGHKS and CDR2 YYEKEE (reference sequence). CDR3 bases: TGTGCCAGCAGCCGGAGCCCAAGGGCCCCCGGGGAGCTGTTTTTT. This sequence encodes CASSRSPRAPGELFF.